This is a list of T cell receptor beta chains from one sample in a study of OX40 agonist ivuxolimab in advanced cancers. The repertoire was sequenced with immunoSEQ multiplex PCR; TCRdb's copy has only in-frame clones and lacks some. The table has roughly 50,000 clones, around nine tenths seen once. Sequences were derived from CD4+ or CD8+ T cells sorted from blood, sampled in a trial of the OX40 agonist ivuxolimab. The receptor set was obtained from an adult with an advanced solid tumor such as melanoma, head and neck, liver or kidney cancer. CDR3s include the opening cysteine and the closing phenylalanine or tryptophan. The D gene is left open where the match is weak. Not all rows give a size; the values are once, few, many and, for expanded clones, a class.

- TRBJ1-5 - TRBV4-1 TGCGCCAGCAGCCAAGTAAGGGGGGATCAGCCCCAGCATTTT CASSQVRGDQPQHF
- TRBJ2-7 TRBD1 TRBV5-4 TGTGCCAGCAGCTCCTACGGGACAGGGCTTTACGAGCAGTACTTC CASSSYGTGLYEQYF
- TRBJ2-1 TRBD2 TRBV19 TGTGCCAGTAGCTATCTTAGCGGGGGGGTCGGTGAGCAGTTCTTC CASSYLSGGVGEQFF
once TRBJ2-1 - TRBV9 TGTGCCAGCAGCGTTTACGGGAGTGGCAATGAGCAGTTCTTC CASSVYGSGNEQFF
- TRBJ2-1 TRBD2 TRBV14 TGTGCCAGCAGCCCAGGGACTAGCGGGGGGGCTTCCTACAATGAGCAGTTCTTC CASSPGTSGGASYNEQFF
- TRBJ1-2 - TRBV6-5 TGTGCCAGCAGTTGGGGGACGAGCTATGGCTACACCTTC CASSWGTSYGYTF
- TRBJ2-1 - TRBV7-9 TGTGCCAGCAGCTTAGCGCGGGCGGAGGGGAAGTTCTTC CASSLARAEGKFF
- TRBJ2-3 TRBD1 TRBV5-1 TGCGCCAGCAGCCTCGGACAGGGGCAAGATACGCAGTATTTT CASSLGQGQDTQYF
- TRBJ2-3 TRBD2 TRBV15 TGTGCCACCAGCTCTCCGGGGGGTCTCTCGAGCACAGATACGCAGTATTTT CATSSPGGLSSTDTQYF
- TRBJ2-3 - TRBV27 TGTGCCAGCAGTTTATGGGGTAGCACAGATACGCAGTATTTT CASSLWGSTDTQYF
- TRBJ1-6 TRBD1 TRBV14 TGTGCCAGCAGCCCGGACAGGGGTACCTTGGGACCCCTCCACTTT CASSPDRGTLGPLHF
once TRBJ1-2 - TRBV5-1 TGCGCCAGCCTCGAGGACTATGGCTACACCTTC CASLEDYGYTF
- TRBJ2-1 - TRBV7-6 TGTGCCAGCAGCCTTTCGTGGGGCCTGTCTAGTGAGCAGTTCTTC CASSLSWGLSSEQFF
- TRBJ2-1 - TRBV30 TGTGCCTGGAGCCGATTCGTCCGGGATCCCCCGCTCTTC CAWSRFVRDPPLF
- TRBJ2-5 TRBD1 TRBV30 TGTGCCTGGAGGGGGACAGGGGTGGTAGAGACCCAGTACTTC CAWRGTGVVETQYF
- TRBJ1-3 - TRBV9 TGTGCCAGCAGCGTAGTCAACGGGCCGGGGGACACCATATATTTT CASSVVNGPGDTIYF
few TRBJ1-5 TRBD1 TRBV6-9 TGTGCCAGCACCTTCATGATTCCCCCGGGACAGGGTTATCAGCCCCAGCATTTT CASTFMIPPGQGYQPQHF
- TRBJ2-2 - TRBV4-2 TGTGCCAGCAGCCAAGATACGGCTAACACCGGGGAGCTGTTTTTT CASSQDTANTGELFF
- TRBJ1-2 - TRBV10-3 TGTGCCATCAGTGAAGGTGGGCCAGCCTATGGCTACACCTTC CAISEGGPAYGYTF
- TRBJ1-5 - TRBV28 TGTGCCAGCAGTCCCTCGACCGGTCAGCCCCAGCATTTT CASSPSTGQPQHF
- TRBJ1-1 TRBD1 TRBV4-1 TGCGCCAGCAGCCAAGTAGGGGGCATGAACACTGAAGCTTTCTTT CASSQVGGMNTEAFF
- TRBJ2-1 - TRBV5-6 TGTGCCAGCAGCTTGATTAGGTCGACGTCTGTCGATGAGCAGTTCTTC CASSLIRSTSVDEQFF